This T cell receptor beta chain was sequenced during a study of blood T cell repertoires in COVID-19 (dated by TCRdb to about 2020). For the wider study: Collaborator samples came from the United States, Italy and Spain and covered acute and convalescent phases of COVID-19. The prospective study material was composed of cDNA or gDNA derived from T cells, B-cell-depleted T cells, or PBMCs. The dataset comprised deeply sampled blood TCRbeta repertoires from subjects exposed to, actively infected with, or recovered from COVID-19. A freely available public database, intended as a resource for researchers studying the immune response to SARS-CoV-2, is where the repertoires were released. The samples were drawn from two sources: the first 160 participants of the ongoing ImmuneRACE study, and 950 to 1,500 subjects contributed by 6 global collaborators. Nearly every sample came with metadata listing a de-identified subject ID, COVID-19 status, age in years and sex. HLA class I and class II types, where available, came from metadata supplied by the sample provider rather than from assay-based typing.

Whole blood was collected in K2EDTA tubes by collaborating institutions according to the institutions' own protocols. Collaborator samples were shipped for TCRbeta analysis as frozen whole blood, isolated PBMCs, or DNA extracted from either sample type. With respect to this clone: Its antigen is still unknown. The sample holds no much larger clone one base away, and base qualities are not on file.

CDR1 and CDR2 were assigned from the germline V gene as SGHAT and FQNNGV. V has 4 bases trimmed and J has 8 bases trimmed; junction bases matching no gene number 1. Taken from cysteine to phenylalanine, the CDR3 has 14 residues. Of all the DNA, just the CDR3 is kept, 42 bases in frame from base 1. TCRbeta CDR3 regions were amplified from genomic DNA by means of the immunoSEQ Assay, a bias-controlled multiplex PCR. Per the authors' processing: Within the assay, amplification of reference gene primers was used to estimate how many nucleated cells each sample contained. To quantify the absolute abundance of each unique TCRbeta CDR3 rearrangement, sequence reads were collapsed and filtered. For each sample, productive Simpson clonality was calculated as the square root of Simpson's diversity index across productive rearrangements. Imported from immuneACCESS, the table was reduced by TCRdb to in-frame sequences with V and J called. These copies leave out some clones; in studies compared against another copy, an unresolved V gene accounts for under half, and the cause of the remainder is not known. Clone size and the V and J calls come from that table; the DNA yielded D and trimming. Here the sample has over 85,000 clones; 70% to 80% occur a single time. The ten top clones hold approximately 24% of the sample.

Study-level results and caveats: How much clinical and demographic metadata was included differed by source and by participant, and the metadata was provided uncurated.

The clonotype originates from a human donor in a cohort sampled during active COVID-19. The receptor chain draws on TRBV11-2 and TRBJ2-1; the central 14 bases match TRBD2. Sequencing was performed on peripheral blood. The encoded CDR3 is CASSWGLAGDEQFF. DNA sequence: TGTGCCAGCAGCTGGGGACTAGCGGGAGATGAGCAGTTCTTC.